A single sample is the source of the 30 T cell receptor beta chains below, sequenced in a study of blood T cell repertoires in COVID-19. This table comes from immunoSEQ multiplex PCR, and its TCRdb copy is limited to in-frame clones, with some not included. The sample includes fewer than 250,000 clones, 80% to 95% of them seen just once. Specimen: peripheral blood. These receptors all come from a man in his sixties with COVID-19, enrolled during active disease.

This chain uses TRBV4-1 with TRBJ1-4, with D perhaps TRBD1 (6 bases). Germline values: CDR1 MGHRA, CDR2 YSYEKL. The CDR3 loop spans 15 amino acids. Trimming removed 3 bases at V and 7 bases at J, with 15 bases between. This CDR3 reads CASSHLQGYPEKLFF. CDR3 bases: TGCGCCAGCAGCCACCTTCAGGGGTATCCTGAAAAACTGTTTTTT.

V gene TRBV4-1 combines with J gene TRBJ2-7; 9 bases fit TRBD1. The V and J ends lost 4 bases and 2 bases, in that order; junction bases with no gene match: 12. The germline V gene has CDR1 MGHRA and CDR2 YSYEKL. The CDR3 sequence is 17 residues long. CDR3 coding DNA: TGCGCCAGCAGCCGCCAGTACCGGGACAGGGTCCCCTACGAGCAGTACTTC. Translating gives CASSRQYRDRVPYEQYF.

The chain carries TRBV5-4 and TRBJ1-6, with a possible D match to TRBD1 (6 bases). The V gene lost 0 bases and the J gene lost 8 bases, with 9 bases spanning the gap. Germline CDR1 SGHNT, CDR2 YYREEE (reference sequence). The CDR3 is made up of 14 amino acids. CDR3 in amino acids: CASSLGQVHSPLHF. The CDR3 nucleotides read TGTGCCAGCAGCTTGGGACAGGTGCATTCACCCCTCCACTTT.

The chain employs TRBV5-1 and TRBJ1-2, with 8 bases matching TRBD1. Germline V gene lookup returns CDR1 SGHRS and CDR2 YFSETQ. V trimming: 0 bases; J trimming: 4 bases; junction bases outside the gene matches: 8. This CDR3 has 16 residues. The CDR3 loop is CASSLGQGASGYGYTF. CDR3 bases: TGCGCCAGCAGCTTGGGGCAGGGGGCGTCTGGCTATGGCTACACCTTC.

This clone was seen once. The chain's CDR3 is CASSYEAVDQPQHF. The CDR3 DNA reads TGTGCCAGCAGTTACGAGGCAGTCGATCAGCCCCAGCATTTT. The chain uses TRBV6-5 and TRBJ1-5; D gene uncertain. The germline gives CDR1 MNHEY, CDR2 SVGAGI. Trimming shortened V by 2 bases and J by 5 bases, and 10 bases separated the two germline ends. The CDR3 extends over 14 amino acids.

The rearrangement joins TRBV5-6 to TRBJ1-1; D may be TRBD1 (5 bases). Germline V gives CDR1 SGHDT, CDR2 YYEEEE. This CDR3 is 12 amino acids long. V was pared by 3 bases and J by 6 bases, with 9 bases between. CDR3 in DNA: TGTGCCAGCAGCTCTCAGGGCCCTGAAGCTTTCTTT. It yields the protein CASSSQGPEAFF.

V and J are TRBV18 and TRBJ1-2, with 9 bases matching TRBD1. This CDR3 spans 15 amino acids. J gave up 4 bases and V 2 bases, and 5 bases lay outside the gene matches. Per the germline V gene, CDR1 is KGHSH and CDR2 is LQKENI. Written as DNA, the CDR3 is TGTGCCAGCTCACCAGGGACAGGGTCTACCTATGGCTACACCTTC. Its protein product is CASSPGTGSTYGYTF. Full variable domain (remainder filled in from reference TRBV18 and TRBJ1-2): NAGVMQNPRHLVRRRGQEARLRCSPMKGHSHVYWYRQLPEEGLKFMVYLQKENIIDESGMPKERFSAEFPKEGPSILRIQQVVRGDSAAYFCASSPGTGSTYGYTFGSGTRLTVV.

This clone was counted between two and nine times. The chain carries TRBV4-1 and TRBJ2-2, with D hard to call. The CDR3 extends over 13 amino acids. Germline V gene sequence: CDR1 MGHRA, CDR2 YSYEKL. V lost 6 bases and J lost 9, with 14 bases in between. The CDR3 sequence: CASSGPKERELFF. The CDR3 DNA is TGCGCCAGCAGTGGGCCCAAGGAAAGGGAGCTGTTTTTT.

The chain couples TRBV6-5 to TRBJ1-2; 9 bases map to TRBD1. The ends lost 8 bases at V and 5 bases at J; junction bases unmatched: 6. This CDR3 has 13 amino acids. The germline V gene encodes CDR1 MNHEY and CDR2 SVGAGI. The CDR3 DNA follows: TGTGCCAGCGGGACAGGGAGAAGTTATGGCTACACCTTC. Residues: CASGTGRSYGYTF.

The chain joins TRBV27 to TRBJ1-1; D is unresolved. Per germline, CDR1 MNHEY and CDR2 SMNVEV (reference sequence). Between the trimmed V and J ends, which lost 5 bases and 5 bases, there was a span of 18 bases. The CDR3 runs 15 residues. In DNA, the CDR3 is TGTGCCAGCAGTCCAGAGACTAGGGTGGGTACTGAAGCTTTCTTT. Its translation is CASSPETRVGTEAFF.

This clone was found once. The chain combines TRBV28 with TRBJ2-7; TRBD1 is a possible D gene (6 bases). This CDR3 region has 12 residues. Germline V gene lookup returns CDR1 MDHEN and CDR2 SYDVKM. V was clipped by 6 bases and J by 9 bases, with 15 bases between them. The DNA for the CDR3 is TGTGCCAGCAGAACCCAGGGGCTTGTGCAGTACTTC. This codes for CASRTQGLVQYF.

CDR3 sequence: CASSQGLRTDTQYF. CDR3 DNA sequence: TGTGCCAGCAGCCAGGGACTTCGCACAGATACGCAGTATTTT. V gene TRBV5-4 combines with J gene TRBJ2-3; a weak D match, TRBD2 (6 bases). CDR3 length: 14 residues. Germline V gene data show CDR1 as SGHNT and CDR2 as YYREEE (reference sequence). V was shortened by 4 bases and J by 1 base, with 10 bases between the two germline ends.

The chain uses TRBV27 and TRBJ1-1; tentatively, D is TRBD1 (5 bases). Germline V lookup: CDR1 MNHEY, CDR2 SMNVEV (reference sequence). The CDR3 has 12 residues. V was pared by 2 bases and J by 5 bases, with 6 bases between. CDR3 sequence reads: CASSLRGTEAFF. CDR3 nucleotides: TGTGCCAGCAGTTTACGGGGGACTGAAGCTTTCTTT.

The genes are TRBV30 and TRBJ2-7; D not certain. V was clipped by 8 bases and J by 0 bases, with 11 bases between them. This CDR3 is built from 12 residues. CDR1 is GTSNPN and CDR2 is SVGIG in the germline V gene (reference sequence). CDR3 protein: CARSDISYEQYF. Written as DNA, the CDR3 is TGTGCCCGATCCGACATCTCCTACGAGCAGTACTTC.

This rearrangement joins TRBV3-1 (or the pseudogene TRBV3-2) to TRBJ2-7, with 11 nucleotides matching TRBD2. Germline V gene sequence: CDR1 LGHDT, CDR2 YNNKEL (reference sequence). After removal of 5 bases from V and 3 bases from J, the junction contained 3 bases not matched to a gene. This CDR3 has 14 amino acids. In DNA, the CDR3 is TGTGCCAGCAGCATGGGACTAGCGGTCTACGAGCAGTACTTC. Translation gives CASSMGLAVYEQYF.

The chain is built from TRBV25-1 and TRBJ1-4, with D unclear. Germline V gives CDR1 MGHDK, CDR2 SYGVNS. Trimming left V 3 bases short and J 4 bases short, with 12 bases between. The CDR3 extends over 15 amino acids. The CDR3 nucleotides read TGTGCCAGCAGTGATTCTTGGCAGATTAATGAAAAACTGTTTTTT. Translated, it gives CASSDSWQINEKLFF.

The chain couples TRBV2 to TRBJ1-2, with a possible D match to TRBD1 (6 bases). Germline V gives CDR1 SNHLY, CDR2 FYNNEI. V was shortened by 4 bases and J by 3 bases, with 12 bases between the two germline ends. The CDR3 spans 14 residues. CDR3: CASSAQGQDYGYTF. The CDR3 nucleotides read TGTGCCAGCAGTGCGCAGGGACAAGACTATGGCTACACCTTC.

This chain joins TRBV5-1 and TRBJ2-1; TRBD1 might be the D (6 bases). Looked up from germline, CDR1 is SGHRS and CDR2 is YFSETQ. Trimming left V 0 bases short and J 6 bases short, with 13 bases between. The CDR3 has 15 residues. DNA of the CDR3: TGCGCCAGCAGCTTGGGGGGACAACCTTCCAATGAGCAGTTCTTC. Translation gives CASSLGGQPSNEQFF. Full variable domain (remainder filled in from reference TRBV5-1 and TRBJ2-1): KAGVTQTPRYLIKTRGQQVTLSCSPISGHRSVSWYQQTPGQGLQFLFEYFSETQRNKGNFPGRFSGRQFSNSRSEMNVSTLELGDSALYLCASSLGGQPSNEQFFGPGTRLTVL.

The chain has TRBV9 and TRBJ2-1; 8 nucleotides line up with TRBD2. The CDR3 sequence is 14 residues long. Per the germline V gene, CDR1 is SGDLS and CDR2 is YYNGEE. V lost 0 bases, J lost 9 bases, and 5 bases stayed unmatched. CDR3 nucleotides: TGTGCCAGCAGCGTAGCGGGAGGGGACGGTGAGCAGTTCTTC. This encodes CASSVAGGDGEQFF.

The CDR3 DNA follows: TGTGCCAGCAGCTTAAGCGGAGGACAGCGAATTTACAATGAGCAGTTCTTC. Residues: CASSLSGGQRIYNEQFF. V usage is TRBV11-2 and J usage is TRBJ2-1, with D tentatively TRBD1 (6 bases). The CDR3 has 17 amino acids. The germline CDR1 and CDR2 sequences are SGHAT and FQNNGV. V was pared by 2 bases and J by 4 bases, with 18 bases between.

The chain couples TRBV7-2 to TRBJ2-7, with 16 nucleotides matching TRBD2. Germline assignment: CDR1 SGHTA and CDR2 FQGNSA. V trimming: 1 base; J trimming: 0 bases; junction bases outside the gene matches: 6. The length of the CDR3 is 19 residues. The CDR3 coding sequence is TGTGCCAGCAGCTTAGTACGGGGACTAGCGGGAGGGCCCTCCTACGAGCAGTACTTC. Translating gives CASSLVRGLAGGPSYEQYF.

The chain combines TRBV5-1 with TRBJ2-6; D call uncertain. CDR3 length: 16 residues. In germline, CDR1 is SGHRS, CDR2 YFSETQ. Between the trimmed V and J ends, which lost 4 bases and 4 bases, there was a span of 15 bases. The CDR3 DNA is TGCGCCAGCAGCCACGGTCGGTCCTCCGGGGCCAACGTCCTGACTTTC. It codes for CASSHGRSSGANVLTF. Full variable domain (outside the CDR3, taken from reference TRBV5-1 and TRBJ2-6): KAGVTQTPRYLIKTRGQQVTLSCSPISGHRSVSWYQQTPGQGLQFLFEYFSETQRNKGNFPGRFSGRQFSNSRSEMNVSTLELGDSALYLCASSHGRSSGANVLTFGAGSRLTVL.

The V and J genes are TRBV21-1 and TRBJ2-7; the D call in the table, TRBD2, was not verified against the DNA. TRBV21-1 is an annotated pseudogene. The CDR3 totals 18 residues. The CDR3 sequence: CASSKKGGRDCLTYEQYF. CDR3 nucleotide sequence: TGTGCCAGCAGCAAGAAGGGAGGTCGTGACTGCCTAACCTACGAGCAGTACTTC.

The chain uses TRBV9 and TRBJ1-2, with 12 bases identical to TRBD1. CDR1 SGDLS and CDR2 YYNGEE come from the germline V gene. The CDR3 consists of 14 residues. The V segment lost 4 bases and the J segment 8 bases; nucleotides outside the gene matches: 6. CDR3: CASSLGQGASGYTF. CDR3 DNA sequence: TGTGCCAGCAGCCTGGGACAGGGGGCGTCGGGCTACACCTTC.

The rearrangement joins TRBV5-4 to TRBJ1-1, with no clear D. This CDR3 has 14 amino acids. V lost 5 bases and J 1 base, leaving 12 bases between the germline ends. Germline values: CDR1 SGHNT, CDR2 YYREEE (reference sequence). CDR3 protein: CASRLYSRNTEAFF. In DNA, the CDR3 is TGTGCCAGCAGATTATACTCAAGGAACACTGAAGCTTTCTTT.

About this clone: Distinct nucleotide sequences in the sample also encode this CDR3. V and J are TRBV3-1 (or the pseudogene TRBV3-2) and TRBJ1-2, with D perhaps matching TRBD1 (6 bases). From germline, CDR1 is LGHDT and CDR2 YNNKEL (reference sequence). The CDR3 runs 13 residues. Trimming removed 2 bases at V and 4 bases at J, with 8 bases between. The CDR3 reads CASSQTGSYGYTF. The CDR3 DNA reads as TGTGCCAGCAGCCAAACAGGGAGCTATGGCTACACCTTC.

V usage is TRBV11-2 and J usage is TRBJ2-2, with 10 bases fitting TRBD2. From germline, CDR1 is SGHAT and CDR2 FQNNGV. The CDR3 runs to 17 residues. With 0 bases clipped from V and 4 bases from J, the junction kept 5 bases outside the gene matches. CDR3 sequence: CASSLDQGLAATGELFF. CDR3 DNA: TGTGCCAGCAGCTTAGATCAAGGACTAGCGGCCACCGGGGAGCTGTTTTTT.

The V gene is TRBV24-1, the J gene TRBJ2-7, with 14 bases lining up with TRBD2. CDR3 length equals 17 residues. V dropped 3 bases and J dropped 0; count of bases not matched to a gene: 3. Per germline, CDR1 KGHDR and CDR2 SFDVKD. The CDR3 DNA reads as TGTGCCACCAGTGATCGGGGGACTAGCGGGAGCTCCTACGAGCAGTACTTC. Encoded protein: CATSDRGTSGSSYEQYF.

The chain links TRBV6-5 to TRBJ1-6; tentative D call: TRBD1 (5 bases). Per the germline V gene, CDR1 is MNHEY and CDR2 is SVGAGI. V lost 8 bases and J 6 bases, leaving 14 bases between the germline ends. There are 14 residues in the CDR3. The CDR3, as DNA: TGTGCCAGCGGATCGGGGGGAGGTAATTCACCCCTCCACTTT. Its translation: CASGSGGGNSPLHF.

V and J are TRBV5-1 and TRBJ2-7; 10 bases match TRBD1. CDR1 is SGHRS, CDR2 YFSETQ, per germline. The CDR3 spans 17 residues. After removal of 1 base from V and 2 bases from J, the junction contained 9 bases not matched to a gene. In DNA form, the CDR3 reads TGCGCCAGCAGCTTGAGGACAGGGGGGCGGGGTACCTACGAGCAGTACTTC. Its protein is CASSLRTGGRGTYEQYF.